This entry is about one T cell receptor (beta chain). Germline CDR1 KGHSH, CDR2 LQKENI. V was pared by 3 bases and J by 1 base, with 22 bases between. The length of the CDR3 is 18 residues. This specimen comes from a study of blood T cells in healthy people across ages. Primed by a sample-barcoded 5' primer and a J-beta primer mix, a second PCR proceeded for about 6 to 11 cycles. TCRdb re-analysed the 5' RACE reads in MiXCR, keeping a single row per CDR3 protein. This table has some 1.1 million distinct CDR3 sequences, approximately 38% appearing once. The source of this sequence is a young man in good health. This rearrangement joins TRBV18 to TRBJ2-7; no clear D gene. Sequences were obtained from blood. CDR3 bases: TGTGCCAGCTCACCTATGTTCGTCCCGACTTCCCCGTCCTACGAGCAGTACTTC. Protein sequence: CASSPMFVPTSPSYEQYF.